The clone carrying this T cell receptor beta chain has a handful of counts. Germline CDR1 and CDR2: SEHNR and FQNEAQ (reference sequence). The CDR3 sequence is 16 residues long. Trimming stripped 4 bases from V and 0 bases from J, with 14 bases between. This sample stems from a study of CD8+CD57+ T cells in acquired aplastic anemia. Genomic DNA was employed as the template in profiling TCR beta VDJ and CDR3. One entry per CDR3 protein, called by TCRdb with MiXCR from the reads. Of roughly 290,000 distinct CDR3 sequences in the sample, approximately 58% are singletons; the top ten hold 1% to 1.5%. The patients chosen for sequencing had shown expansion of CD8+CD57+ cells (detected by flow cytometry).

This TCR was recovered from a human donor with aplastic anemia. The sequencing sample was made of sorted CD4+, CD8+, or CD8+CD57+ T cells (not recorded which) from PBMCs. The chain employs TRBV7-9 and TRBJ2-3; maybe TRBD1 (5 bases). CDR3 region: CASSSRGLGSTDTQYF. As DNA, the CDR3 is TGTGCCAGCAGCTCTAGGGGTTTAGGGAGCACAGATACGCAGTATTTT.